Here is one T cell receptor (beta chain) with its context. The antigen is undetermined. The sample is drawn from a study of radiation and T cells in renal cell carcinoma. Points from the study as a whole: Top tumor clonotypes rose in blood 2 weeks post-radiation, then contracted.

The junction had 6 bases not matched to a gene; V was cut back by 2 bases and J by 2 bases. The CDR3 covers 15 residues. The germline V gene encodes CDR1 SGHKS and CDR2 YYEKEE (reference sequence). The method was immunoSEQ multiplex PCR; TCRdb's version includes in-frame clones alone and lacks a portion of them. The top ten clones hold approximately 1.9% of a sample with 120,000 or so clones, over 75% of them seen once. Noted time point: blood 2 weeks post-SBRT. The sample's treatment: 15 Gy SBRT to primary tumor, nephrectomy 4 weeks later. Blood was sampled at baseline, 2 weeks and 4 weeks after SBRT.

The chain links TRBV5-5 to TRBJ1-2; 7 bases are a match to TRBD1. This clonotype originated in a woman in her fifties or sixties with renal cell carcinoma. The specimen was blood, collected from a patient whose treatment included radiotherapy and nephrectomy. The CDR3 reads CASSFSTGPNYGYTF. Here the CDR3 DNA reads TGTGCCAGCAGCTTTTCGACAGGGCCGAACTATGGCTACACCTTC.